This is a list of T cell receptor beta chains from one sample in a study of blood T cell repertoires in COVID-19. The data were produced by immunoSEQ multiplex PCR, yet TCRdb's version contains in-frame clones alone and is incomplete. Here the sample spans 70,000 to 85,000 clones, 82% being singletons. The specimen sequenced was peripheral blood. All receptors derive from a human donor in a cohort sampled during active COVID-19. The CDR3 runs from the conserved cysteine through the conserved F or W. The D gene is left open where the match is weak. A row's size may be missing; if present it is once, few, many or a size class.

>TRBD2|TRBJ2-7|TRBV28|few
CASSPRLAGTYEQYF
TGTGCCAGCAGTCCCCGACTAGCTGGTACCTACGAGCAGTACTTC
>TRBD1|TRBJ1-1|TRBV27|-
CASTPQGATEAFF
TGTGCCAGCACCCCACAGGGGGCTACTGAAGCTTTCTTT
>-|TRBJ1-5|TRBV28|-
CASSLIHQPQHF
TGTGCCAGCAGTCTAATCCATCAGCCCCAGCATTTT
>TRBD1|TRBJ1-1|TRBV28|-
CASRLPTGRFGAFF
TGTGCCAGCAGGCTTCCGACAGGGCGGTTTGGAGCTTTCTTT
>-|TRBJ2-1|TRBV9|once
CASNLVGEDEQFF
TGTGCCAGCAATTTGGTGGGGGAGGATGAGCAGTTCTTC
>-|TRBJ2-2|TRBV5-1|once
CASSLGASYTGELFF
TGCGCCAGCAGCTTGGGAGCTAGCTACACCGGGGAGCTGTTTTTT
>TRBD1|TRBJ2-2|TRBV2|-
CASSHPGQPEIGGELFF
TGTGCCAGCAGCCATCCGGGACAGCCCGAGATTGGCGGGGAGCTGTTTTTT
>-|TRBJ1-1|TRBV6-4|-
CASIVCRAFF
TGTGCCAGCATCGTCTGTCGGGCTTTCTTT
>-|TRBJ2-7|TRBV11-1|-
CASSLNRGGEQYF
TGTGCCAGCAGCCTGAACAGGGGGGGCGAGCAGTACTTC
>-|TRBJ2-2|TRBV11-2|few
CASSRQGGNTGELFF
TGTGCCAGCAGCCGGCAGGGGGGGAACACCGGGGAGCTGTTTTTT
>TRBD1|TRBJ2-3|TRBV27|-
CASRLRASQGAGGDTQYF
TGTGCCAGCAGGCTTAGGGCATCCCAGGGGGCGGGTGGGGATACGCAGTATTTT
>TRBD2|TRBJ2-2|TRBV7-2|-
CASSSGSGANTGELFF
TGTGCCAGCAGCTCGGGTAGCGGGGCGAACACCGGGGAGCTGTTTTTT